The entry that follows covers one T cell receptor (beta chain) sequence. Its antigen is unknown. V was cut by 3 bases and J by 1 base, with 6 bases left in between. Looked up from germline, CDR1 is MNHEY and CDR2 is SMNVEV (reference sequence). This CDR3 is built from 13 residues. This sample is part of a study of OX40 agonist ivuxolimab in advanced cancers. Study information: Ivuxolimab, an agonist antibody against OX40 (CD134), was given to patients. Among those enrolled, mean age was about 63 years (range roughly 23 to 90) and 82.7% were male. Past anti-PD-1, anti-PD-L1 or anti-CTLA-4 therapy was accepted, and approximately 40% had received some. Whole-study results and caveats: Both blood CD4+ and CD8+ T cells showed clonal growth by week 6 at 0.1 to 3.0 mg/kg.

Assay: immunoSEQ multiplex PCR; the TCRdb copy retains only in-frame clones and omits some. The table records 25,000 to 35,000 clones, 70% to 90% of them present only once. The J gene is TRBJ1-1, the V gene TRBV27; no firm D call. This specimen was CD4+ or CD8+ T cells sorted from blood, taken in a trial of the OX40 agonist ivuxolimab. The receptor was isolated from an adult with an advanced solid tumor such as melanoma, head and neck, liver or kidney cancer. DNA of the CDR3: TGTGCCAGCAGTTTGGCCGAGAACACTGAAGCTTTCTTT. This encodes CASSLAENTEAFF.